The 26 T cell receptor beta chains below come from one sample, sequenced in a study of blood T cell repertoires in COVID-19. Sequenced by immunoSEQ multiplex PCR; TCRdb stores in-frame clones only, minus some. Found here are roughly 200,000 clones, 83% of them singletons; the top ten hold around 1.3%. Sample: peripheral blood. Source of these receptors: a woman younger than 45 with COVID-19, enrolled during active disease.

CDR3: CASSLTVNMNTEAFF. The CDR3 region has the DNA TGTGCCAGCAGCTTAACAGTTAACATGAACACTGAAGCTTTCTTT. V is TRBV28 and J is TRBJ1-1; D uncertain. The germline CDR1 and CDR2 sequences are MDHEN and SYDVKM. This CDR3 region has 15 residues. Trimming shortened V by 6 bases and J by 0 bases, and 14 bases separated the two germline ends. Full variable domain (missing parts from reference TRBV28 and TRBJ1-1): DVKVTQSSRYLVKRTGEKVFLECVQDMDHENMFWYRQDPGLGLRLIYFSYDVKMKEKGDIPEGYSVSREKKERFSLILESASTNQTSMYLCASSLTVNMNTEAFFGQGTRLTVV.

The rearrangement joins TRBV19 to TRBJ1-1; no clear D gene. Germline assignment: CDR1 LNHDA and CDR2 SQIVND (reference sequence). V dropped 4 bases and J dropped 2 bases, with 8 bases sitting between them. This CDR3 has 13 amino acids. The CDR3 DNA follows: TGTGCCAGTAGTAGCAGCGTTAACACTGAAGCTTTCTTT. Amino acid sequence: CASSSSVNTEAFF. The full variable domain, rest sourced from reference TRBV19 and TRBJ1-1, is DGGITQSPKYLFRKEGQNVTLSCEQNLNHDAMYWYRQDPGQGLRLIYYSQIVNDFQKGDIAEGYSVSREKKESFPLTVTSAQKNPTAFYLCASSSSVNTEAFFGQGTRLTVV.

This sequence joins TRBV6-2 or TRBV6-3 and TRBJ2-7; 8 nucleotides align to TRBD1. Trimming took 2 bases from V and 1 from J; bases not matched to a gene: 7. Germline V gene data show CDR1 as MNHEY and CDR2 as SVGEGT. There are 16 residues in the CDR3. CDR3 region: CASSYPDRARSYEQYF. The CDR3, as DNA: TGTGCCAGCAGTTACCCGGACAGGGCCCGTTCCTACGAGCAGTACTTC.

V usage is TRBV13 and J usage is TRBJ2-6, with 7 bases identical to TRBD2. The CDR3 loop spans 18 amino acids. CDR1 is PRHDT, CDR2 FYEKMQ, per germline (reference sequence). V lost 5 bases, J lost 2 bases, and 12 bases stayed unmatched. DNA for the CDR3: TGTGCCAGCAGCCTGGGGGAGGGAAAGCTACCTGGGGCCAACGTCCTGACTTTC. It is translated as CASSLGEGKLPGANVLTF.

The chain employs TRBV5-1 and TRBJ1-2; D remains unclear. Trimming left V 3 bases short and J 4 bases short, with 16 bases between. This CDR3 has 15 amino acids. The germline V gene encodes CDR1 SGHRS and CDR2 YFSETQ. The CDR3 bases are TGCGCCAGCAGCTCCAAACCGAGCTTGAGCTATGGCTACACCTTC. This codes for CASSSKPSLSYGYTF.

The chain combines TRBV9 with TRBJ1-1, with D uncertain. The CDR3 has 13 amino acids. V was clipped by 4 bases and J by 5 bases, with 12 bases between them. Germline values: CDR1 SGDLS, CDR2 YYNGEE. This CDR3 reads CASSPSGATEAFF. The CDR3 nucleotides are TGTGCCAGCAGCCCCTCGGGAGCTACTGAAGCTTTCTTT.

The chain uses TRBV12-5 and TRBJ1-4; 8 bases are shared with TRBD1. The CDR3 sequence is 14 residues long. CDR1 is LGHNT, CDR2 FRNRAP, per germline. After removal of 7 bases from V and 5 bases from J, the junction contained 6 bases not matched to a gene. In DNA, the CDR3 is TGTGCTAGTGCCTGGACAGGGCAAAATGAAAAACTGTTTTTT. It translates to CASAWTGQNEKLFF.

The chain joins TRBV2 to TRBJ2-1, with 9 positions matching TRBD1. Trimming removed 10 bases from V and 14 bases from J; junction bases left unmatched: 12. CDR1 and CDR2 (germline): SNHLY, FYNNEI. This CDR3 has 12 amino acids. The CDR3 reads CATVELQGAKFF. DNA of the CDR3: TGTGCCACCGTGGAATTACAGGGGGCCAAGTTCTTC. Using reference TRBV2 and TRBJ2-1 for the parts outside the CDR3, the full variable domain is EPEVTQTPSHQVTQMGQEVILRCVPISNHLYFYWYRQILGQKVEFLVSFYNNEISEKSEIFDDQFSVERPDGSNFTLKIRSTKLEDSAMYFCATVELQGAKFFGPGTRLTVL.

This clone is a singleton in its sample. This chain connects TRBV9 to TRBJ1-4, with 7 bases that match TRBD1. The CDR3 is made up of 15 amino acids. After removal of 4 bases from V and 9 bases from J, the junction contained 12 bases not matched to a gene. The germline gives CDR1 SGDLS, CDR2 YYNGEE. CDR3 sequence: CASSPSGTVNQKLFF. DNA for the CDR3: TGTGCCAGCAGCCCTTCGGGGACAGTTAACCAAAAACTGTTTTTT.

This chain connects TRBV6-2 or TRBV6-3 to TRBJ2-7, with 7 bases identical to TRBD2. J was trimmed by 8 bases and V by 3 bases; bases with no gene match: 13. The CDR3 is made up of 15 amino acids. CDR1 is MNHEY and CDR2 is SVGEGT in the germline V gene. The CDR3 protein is CASSYPGTTDLKQYF. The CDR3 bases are TGTGCCAGCAGTTATCCCGGGACTACCGACCTCAAGCAGTACTTC.

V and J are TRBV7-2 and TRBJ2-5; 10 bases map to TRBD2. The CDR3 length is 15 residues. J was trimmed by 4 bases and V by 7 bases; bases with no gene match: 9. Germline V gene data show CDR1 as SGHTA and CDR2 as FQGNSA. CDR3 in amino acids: CASTSKREGGETQYF. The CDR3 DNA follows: TGTGCCAGCACCTCTAAGCGGGAGGGGGGAGAGACCCAGTACTTC.

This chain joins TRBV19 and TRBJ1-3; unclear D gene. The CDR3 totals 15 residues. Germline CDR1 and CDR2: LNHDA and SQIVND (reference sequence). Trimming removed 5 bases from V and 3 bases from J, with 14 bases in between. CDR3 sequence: CASSPIGGFGNTIYF. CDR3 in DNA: TGTGCCAGTAGTCCGATCGGAGGGTTTGGAAACACCATATATTTT.

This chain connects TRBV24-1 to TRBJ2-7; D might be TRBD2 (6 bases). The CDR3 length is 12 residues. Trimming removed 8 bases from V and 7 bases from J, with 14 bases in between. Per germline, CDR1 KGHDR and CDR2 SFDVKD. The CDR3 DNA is TGTGCCACCAACGGAGGGATCAAGGAGCAGTACTTC. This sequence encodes CATNGGIKEQYF.

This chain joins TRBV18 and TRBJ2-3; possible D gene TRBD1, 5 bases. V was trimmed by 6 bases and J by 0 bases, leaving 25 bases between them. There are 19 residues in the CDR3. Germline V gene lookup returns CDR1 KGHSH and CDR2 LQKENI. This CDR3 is CASSPTALRQLTSTDTQYF. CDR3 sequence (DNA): TGTGCCAGCTCCCCGACCGCCCTTAGACAGTTAACTAGCACAGATACGCAGTATTTT.

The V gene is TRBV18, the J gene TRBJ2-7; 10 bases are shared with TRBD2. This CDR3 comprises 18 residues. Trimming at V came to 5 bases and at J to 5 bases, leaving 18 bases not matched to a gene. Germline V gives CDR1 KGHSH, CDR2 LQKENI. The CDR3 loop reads CASSVSSGGAGDVDEQYF. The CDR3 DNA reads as TGTGCCAGCTCAGTGTCGAGCGGGGGGGCCGGAGACGTCGACGAGCAGTACTTC.

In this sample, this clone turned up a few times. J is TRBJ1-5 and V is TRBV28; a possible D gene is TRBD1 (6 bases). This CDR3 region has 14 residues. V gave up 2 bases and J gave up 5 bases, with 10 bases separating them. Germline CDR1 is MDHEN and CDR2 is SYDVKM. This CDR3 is CASSLDQGHQPQHF. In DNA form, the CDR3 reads TGTGCCAGCAGTTTAGATCAGGGGCATCAGCCCCAGCATTTT.

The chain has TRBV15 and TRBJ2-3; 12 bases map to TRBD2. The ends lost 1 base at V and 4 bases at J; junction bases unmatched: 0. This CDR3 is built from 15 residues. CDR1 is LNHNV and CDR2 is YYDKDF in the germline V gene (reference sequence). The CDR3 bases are TGTGCCACCAGCAGAGCTAGCGGGGGGGCAGATACGCAGTATTTT. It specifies CATSRASGGADTQYF.

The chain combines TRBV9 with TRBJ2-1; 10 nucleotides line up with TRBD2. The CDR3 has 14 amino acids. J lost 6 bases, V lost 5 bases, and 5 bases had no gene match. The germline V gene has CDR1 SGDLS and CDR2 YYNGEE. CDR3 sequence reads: CASSGTSEVNEQFF. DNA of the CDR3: TGTGCCAGCAGTGGGACTAGCGAGGTCAATGAGCAGTTCTTC.

This chain's CDR3 is CASSAGQINTEAFF. CDR3 coding DNA: TGTGCCAGCAGCGCCGGACAGATTAACACTGAAGCTTTCTTT. V is TRBV7-8 and J is TRBJ1-1, with D perhaps TRBD1 (6 bases). Deletions cut 5 bases from V and 2 bases from J, with 12 bases between. The germline gives CDR1 SGHVS, CDR2 FQNEAQ. This CDR3 is built from 14 residues.

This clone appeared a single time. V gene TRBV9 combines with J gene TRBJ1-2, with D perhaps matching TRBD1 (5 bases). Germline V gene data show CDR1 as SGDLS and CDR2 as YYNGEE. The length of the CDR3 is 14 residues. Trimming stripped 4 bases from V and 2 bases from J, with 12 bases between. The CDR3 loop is CASSPYKGNYGYTF. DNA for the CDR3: TGTGCCAGCAGCCCCTACAAGGGGAACTATGGCTACACCTTC.

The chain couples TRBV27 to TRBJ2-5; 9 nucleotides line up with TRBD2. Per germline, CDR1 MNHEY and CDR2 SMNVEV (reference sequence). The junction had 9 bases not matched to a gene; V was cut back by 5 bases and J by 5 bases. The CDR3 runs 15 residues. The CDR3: CASSPRLADWETQYF. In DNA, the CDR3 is TGTGCCAGCAGTCCCCGACTAGCGGATTGGGAGACCCAGTACTTC.

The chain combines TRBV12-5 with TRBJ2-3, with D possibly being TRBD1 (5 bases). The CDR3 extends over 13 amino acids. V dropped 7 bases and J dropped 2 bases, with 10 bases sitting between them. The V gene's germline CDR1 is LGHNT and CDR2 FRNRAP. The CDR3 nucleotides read TGTGCTAGTGCATCAGGGTCCACAGATACGCAGTATTTT. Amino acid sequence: CASASGSTDTQYF.

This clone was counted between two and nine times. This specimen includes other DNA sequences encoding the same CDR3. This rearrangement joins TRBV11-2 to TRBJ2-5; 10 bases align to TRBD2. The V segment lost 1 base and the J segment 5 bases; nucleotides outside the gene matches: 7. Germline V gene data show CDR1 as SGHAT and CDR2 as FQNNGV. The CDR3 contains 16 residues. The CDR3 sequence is CASSLGSSGSRETQYF. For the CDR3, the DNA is TGTGCCAGCAGCTTAGGGTCTAGCGGGAGTCGGGAGACCCAGTACTTC.

CDR3 nucleotides: TGTGCCAGCAGTCGGTCGGGACTAGCGGCCTACAATGAGCAGTTCTTC. Translation gives CASSRSGLAAYNEQFF. The J gene is TRBJ2-1, the V gene TRBV11-2; TRBD2 aligns across 11 bases. Germline CDR1 and CDR2: SGHAT and FQNNGV. The CDR3 is 16 residues long. V was clipped by 6 bases and J by 2 bases; unmatched bases: 6.

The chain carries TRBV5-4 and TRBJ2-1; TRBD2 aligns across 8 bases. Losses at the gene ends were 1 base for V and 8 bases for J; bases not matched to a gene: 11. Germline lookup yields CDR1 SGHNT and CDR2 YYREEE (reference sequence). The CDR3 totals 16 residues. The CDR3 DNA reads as TGTGCCAGCAGCTTGAAAGGCGGGGGGCTCTTTGATGAGCAGTTCTTC. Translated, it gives CASSLKGGGLFDEQFF. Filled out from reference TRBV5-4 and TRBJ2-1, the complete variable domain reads ETGVTQSPTHLIKTRGQQVTLRCSSQSGHNTVSWYQQALGQGPQFIFQYYREEENGRGNFPPRFSGLQFPNYSSELNVNALELDDSALYLCASSLKGGGLFDEQFFGPGTRLTVL.

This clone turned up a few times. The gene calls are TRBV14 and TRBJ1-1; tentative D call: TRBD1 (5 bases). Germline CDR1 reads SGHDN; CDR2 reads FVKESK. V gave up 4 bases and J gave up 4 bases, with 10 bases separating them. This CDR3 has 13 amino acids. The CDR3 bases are TGTGCCAGCAGCCTGTACAGGACCACTGAAGCTTTCTTT. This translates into CASSLYRTTEAFF.